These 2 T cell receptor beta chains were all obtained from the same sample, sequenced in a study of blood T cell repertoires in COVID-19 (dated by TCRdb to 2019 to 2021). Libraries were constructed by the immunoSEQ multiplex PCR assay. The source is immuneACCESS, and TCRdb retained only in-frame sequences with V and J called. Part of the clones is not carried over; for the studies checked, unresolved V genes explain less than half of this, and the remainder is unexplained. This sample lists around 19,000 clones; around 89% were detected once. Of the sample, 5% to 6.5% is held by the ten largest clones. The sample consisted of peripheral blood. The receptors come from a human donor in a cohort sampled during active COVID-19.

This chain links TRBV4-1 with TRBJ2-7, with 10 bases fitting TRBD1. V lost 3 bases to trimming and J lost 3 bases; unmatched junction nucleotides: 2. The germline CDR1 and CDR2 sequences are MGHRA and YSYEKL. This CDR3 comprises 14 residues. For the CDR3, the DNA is TGCGCCAGCAGCCAGGGACAGGGGTTCTACGAGCAGTACTTC. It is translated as CASSQGQGFYEQYF.

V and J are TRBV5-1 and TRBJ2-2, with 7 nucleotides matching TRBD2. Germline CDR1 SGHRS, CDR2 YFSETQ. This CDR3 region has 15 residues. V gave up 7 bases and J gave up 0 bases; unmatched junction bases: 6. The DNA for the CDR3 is TGCGCCAGCCTCCCGACTAGCTCGAACACCGGGGAGCTGTTTTTT. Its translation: CASLPTSSNTGELFF.